The 20 T cell receptor beta chains below come from one sample, sequenced in a study of blood T cell repertoires in COVID-19. Sequencing was performed with immunoSEQ multiplex PCR; in TCRdb, only in-frame clones are kept and a portion is missing. The sample lists nearly 110,000 clones, 89% occurring once. The sequenced sample was peripheral blood. The receptors originated from a man in his forties or fifties with active or convalescent COVID-19.

V usage is TRBV27 and J usage is TRBJ1-5; unclear D gene. In germline, CDR1 is MNHEY, CDR2 SMNVEV (reference sequence). Between the trimmed V and J ends, which lost 2 bases and 7 bases, there was a span of 9 bases. The CDR3 totals 13 residues. CDR3 loop: CASSLKERQPQHF. CDR3 nucleotide sequence: TGTGCCAGCAGTTTAAAAGAGAGACAGCCCCAGCATTTT.

This clone turned up a few times. This chain joins TRBV28 and TRBJ2-7, with D hard to call. Trimming stripped 8 bases from V and 7 bases from J, with 18 bases between. Germline CDR1 reads MDHEN; CDR2 reads SYDVKM. The CDR3 sequence is 13 residues long. CDR3 nucleotides: TGTGCCAGCCTTAACCCCCGGGTGGTTGAGCAGTACTTC. Translated: CASLNPRVVEQYF. Variable domain in full (rest from reference TRBV28 and TRBJ2-7): DVKVTQSSRYLVKRTGEKVFLECVQDMDHENMFWYRQDPGLGLRLIYFSYDVKMKEKGDIPEGYSVSREKKERFSLILESASTNQTSMYLCASLNPRVVEQYFGPGTRLTVT.

The gene calls are TRBV28 and TRBJ2-7; possible D gene TRBD2, 6 bases. The CDR3 runs to 15 residues. V shed 8 bases and J shed 2 bases, with 19 bases lying between them. Germline values: CDR1 MDHEN, CDR2 SYDVKM. Here the CDR3 reads CASVGGGGNTYEQYF. Here the CDR3 DNA reads TGTGCCAGCGTGGGGGGAGGTGGGAACACCTACGAGCAGTACTTC. The whole variable domain, remainder taken from reference TRBV28 and TRBJ2-7, is DVKVTQSSRYLVKRTGEKVFLECVQDMDHENMFWYRQDPGLGLRLIYFSYDVKMKEKGDIPEGYSVSREKKERFSLILESASTNQTSMYLCASVGGGGNTYEQYFGPGTRLTVT.

The rearrangement uses TRBV19 and TRBJ2-3, with D tentatively TRBD2 (6 bases). Trimming removed 6 bases from V and 3 bases from J, with 13 bases in between. CDR3 length: 14 residues. Germline V gives CDR1 LNHDA, CDR2 SQIVND (reference sequence). CDR3 sequence: CASSYLAKTDTQYF. The CDR3 coding sequence is TGTGCCAGTAGCTATCTAGCGAAGACAGATACGCAGTATTTT.

The chain combines TRBV7-8 with TRBJ2-1, with 9 bases fitting TRBD2. The germline V gene has CDR1 SGHVS and CDR2 FQNEAQ. This CDR3 comprises 15 residues. The junction had 8 bases not matched to a gene; V was cut back by 4 bases and J by 7 bases. Here the CDR3 reads CASSSIAGAGNEQFF. The CDR3 bases are TGTGCCAGCAGCTCGATAGCGGGAGCGGGGAATGAGCAGTTCTTC.

V and J are TRBV18 and TRBJ1-5, with a tentative D call TRBD1 (6 bases). V was cut by 5 bases and J by 0 bases, with 20 bases left in between. The germline V gene encodes CDR1 KGHSH and CDR2 LQKENI. There are 18 residues in the CDR3. The CDR3, as DNA: TGTGCCAGCTCATCTAGACAGGTTTCTGACGATAGCAATCAGCCCCAGCATTTT. It codes for CASSSRQVSDDSNQPQHF.

The rearrangement joins TRBV12-3 or TRBV12-4 to TRBJ2-2; no reliable D call. CDR3 length: 12 amino acids. V was shortened by 5 bases and J by 7 bases, with 8 bases between the two germline ends. The CDR3 reads CASSRPGGELFF. The CDR3 region has the DNA TGTGCCAGCAGTCGGCCGGGCGGGGAGCTGTTTTTT.

The chain combines TRBV7-6 with TRBJ2-1; 11 bases align to TRBD2. The junction had 6 bases not matched to a gene; V was cut back by 1 base and J by 4 bases. Germline V gives CDR1 SGHVS, CDR2 FNYEAQ. The CDR3 consists of 17 residues. This chain's CDR3 is CASSLVPLAGAYNEQFF. The DNA of the CDR3 is TGTGCCAGCAGCTTAGTTCCACTAGCGGGAGCTTACAATGAGCAGTTCTTC.

V is TRBV2 and J is TRBJ1-6, with D uncertain. The ends were cut back, 5 bases at V and 14 bases at J, with 10 bases in the middle. Looked up from germline, CDR1 is SNHLY and CDR2 is FYNNEI. This CDR3 is built from 11 residues. CDR3 in amino acids: CASSLDFTLHF. The CDR3, as DNA: TGTGCCAGCAGTTTAGACTTCACCCTCCACTTT.

This clone was counted a single time. The V call is TRBV19, the J call TRBJ1-2; TRBD1 is a possible D gene (6 bases). The V and J ends lost 4 bases and 5 bases respectively, with 8 bases between them. CDR3 length: 12 residues. Germline loops: CDR1 LNHDA, CDR2 SQIVND (reference sequence). For the CDR3, the DNA is TGTGCCAGTAGTAATCAGGGGTATGGCTACACCTTC. Encoded protein: CASSNQGYGYTF.

The chain couples TRBV6-2 or TRBV6-3 to TRBJ2-1, with D hard to call. Germline V gene sequence: CDR1 MNHEY, CDR2 SVGEGT. The CDR3 extends over 13 amino acids. With 2 bases removed from V and 6 bases from J, the gap between germline ends came to 8 bases. The CDR3, as DNA: TGTGCCAGCAGTTACGTACGACTCAATGAGCAGTTCTTC. Protein: CASSYVRLNEQFF.

The chain carries TRBV12-3 or TRBV12-4 and TRBJ1-2; 7 bases are a match to TRBD1. CDR3 length: 13 residues. The trim removed 4 bases at V and 6 bases at J, leaving 5 bases unmatched. The CDR3 sequence is CASSWTGEDGYTF. In DNA, the CDR3 is TGTGCCAGCAGTTGGACAGGCGAGGATGGCTACACCTTC.

V is TRBV6-2 or TRBV6-3 and J is TRBJ2-3; 7 bases fit TRBD1. This CDR3 comprises 17 residues. V lost 6 bases and J lost 3; bases outside the gene matches: 15. Germline CDR1 is MNHEY and CDR2 is SVGEGT. This chain's CDR3 is CASSKPSGQAKTDTQYF. Here the CDR3 DNA reads TGTGCCAGCAGCAAACCAAGCGGACAGGCCAAGACAGATACGCAGTATTTT.

The chain links TRBV27 to TRBJ1-2; D remains ambiguous. The CDR3 is made up of 14 amino acids. V shed 7 bases and J shed 1 base, with 13 bases lying between them. Per the germline V gene, CDR1 is MNHEY and CDR2 is SMNVEV (reference sequence). The CDR3, as DNA: TGTGCCAGCACCACCGCGGGTCTTAACTATGGCTACACCTTC. The encoded protein is CASTTAGLNYGYTF.

The chain recombines TRBV5-1 with TRBJ2-7; D ambiguous. Per the germline V gene, CDR1 is SGHRS and CDR2 is YFSETQ. V was trimmed by 4 bases and J by 5 bases, leaving 13 bases between them. The CDR3 covers 13 residues. The DNA of the CDR3 is TGCGCCAGCAGCATGCCATCTCGGGACGAGCAGTACTTC. Protein product: CASSMPSRDEQYF.

This clone was detected once. The rearrangement joins TRBV5-1 to TRBJ2-1; 10 nucleotides agree with TRBD1. CDR1 is SGHRS, CDR2 YFSETQ, per germline. The CDR3 is 16 amino acids. V lost 0 bases and J lost 10; bases outside the gene matches: 10. The CDR3 here is CASSLAPGQGNGEQFF. The CDR3 DNA follows: TGCGCCAGCAGCTTGGCCCCGGGACAGGGGAACGGGGAGCAGTTCTTC.

The genes are TRBV6-5 and TRBJ1-1; D call uncertain. Germline assignment: CDR1 MNHEY and CDR2 SVGAGI. The CDR3 extends over 16 amino acids. Trimming shortened V by 2 bases and J by 0 bases, and 13 bases separated the two germline ends. The CDR3 is CASSYIGRRMNTEAFF. CDR3 nucleotide sequence: TGTGCCAGCAGTTACATTGGCCGGAGGATGAACACTGAAGCTTTCTTT.

By frequency in the sample, this clone is medium-sized. The chain is built from TRBV2 and TRBJ1-2, with 7 positions matching TRBD1. The V gene's germline CDR1 is SNHLY and CDR2 FYNNEI. The V segment lost 3 bases and the J segment 2 bases; nucleotides outside the gene matches: 9. The CDR3 is 16 amino acids. This CDR3 is CASSDGPGQSNYGYTF. The CDR3, as DNA: TGTGCCAGCAGTGATGGCCCGGGACAGAGCAACTATGGCTACACCTTC.

This chain joins TRBV7-9 and TRBJ2-7; D unresolved. Germline V gene sequence: CDR1 SEHNR, CDR2 FQNEAQ (reference sequence). The ends were cut back, 1 base at V and 0 bases at J, with 13 bases in the middle. The length of the CDR3 is 16 residues. The CDR3 DNA is TGTGCCAGCAGCTTAGTCCAGGTATCGAGCTCCTACGAGCAGTACTTC. Its protein product is CASSLVQVSSSYEQYF.

This clone was detected only a few times. The DNA of the CDR3 is TGCGCCAGCAGTGAGTCACAGAACACTGAAGCTTTCTTT. Translation gives CASSESQNTEAFF. The genes are TRBV10-1 and TRBJ1-1; D is ambiguous. Trimming removed 0 bases at V and 1 base at J, with 3 bases between. Per germline, CDR1 WNHNN and CDR2 SYGVQD (reference sequence). The CDR3 length is 13 residues.